The subject of this entry is one T cell receptor (beta chain). The sample has other DNA sequences that encode this CDR3 too. Method: immunoSEQ multiplex PCR; TCRdb's copy keeps in-frame clones and lacks some. The repertoire includes some 670,000 clones, about nine tenths of them detected once, and around 0.3% sits in the top ten. This sample is part of a study of blood T cell repertoires in COVID-19. V shed 2 bases and J shed 8 bases, with 9 bases lying between them. The CDR3 has 12 amino acids. The chain combines TRBV12-3 or TRBV12-4 with TRBJ1-2, with D maybe TRBD1 (5 bases). The sequence was collected from a woman aged 18-30 years with acute or convalescent COVID-19. Sequencing was performed on peripheral blood. CDR3 loop: CASSLTGSGYTF. Written as DNA, the CDR3 is TGTGCCAGCAGTTTAACAGGTTCCGGCTACACCTTC.